This paragraph covers one T cell receptor (beta chain) sequence. Its matching antigen is unknown. A read error may account for a junction end that differs from germline. Germline V gives CDR1 MNHNS, CDR2 SASEGT. The CDR3 has 13 amino acids. The data were taken from a study of radiotherapy plus CTLA-4 blockade in lung cancer. Profiled with immunoSEQ multiplex PCR; TCRdb holds only in-frame clones, not every one. The data contain tens of thousands of clones, under 90% of them seen just once; the ten biggest clones take up around 0.8%. The study's findings and limits: Blood saw expansion of tumor-derived TCR clones after radiotherapy plus ipilimumab.

V is TRBV6-1 and J is TRBJ1-2, with unresolved D. The sequence derives from a human donor with non-small cell lung cancer who had stable disease on radiotherapy plus ipilimumab. Sequencing used peripheral blood, obtained from a patient treated with radiotherapy plus ipilimumab. The DNA of the CDR3 is TGTGCCAGCAGCGAAGGCCCTATCTATGGCTACACCTTC. Translation: CASSEGPIYGYTF.